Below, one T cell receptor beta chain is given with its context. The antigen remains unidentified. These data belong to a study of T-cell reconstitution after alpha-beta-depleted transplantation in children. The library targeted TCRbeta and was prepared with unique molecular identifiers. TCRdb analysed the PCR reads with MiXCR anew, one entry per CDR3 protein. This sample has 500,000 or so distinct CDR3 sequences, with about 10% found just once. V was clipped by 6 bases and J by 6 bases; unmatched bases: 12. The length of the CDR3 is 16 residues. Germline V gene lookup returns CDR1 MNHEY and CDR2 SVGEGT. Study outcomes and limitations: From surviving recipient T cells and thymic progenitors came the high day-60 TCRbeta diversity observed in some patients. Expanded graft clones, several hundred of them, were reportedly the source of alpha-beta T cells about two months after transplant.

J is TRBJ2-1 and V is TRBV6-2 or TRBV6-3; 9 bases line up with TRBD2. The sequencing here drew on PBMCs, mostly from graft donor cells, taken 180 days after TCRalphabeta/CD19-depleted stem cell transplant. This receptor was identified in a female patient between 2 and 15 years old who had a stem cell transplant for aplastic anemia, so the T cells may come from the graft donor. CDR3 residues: CASRHRSGLAINEQFF. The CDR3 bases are TGTGCCAGCAGACACCGATCGGGACTAGCAATCAATGAGCAGTTCTTC.